This is a list of T cell receptor beta chains from one sample in a study of T cell repertoires in cytomegalovirus infection. Antigen specificity for these receptors is unknown. TCRdb re-derived calls from the reads in MiXCR, one entry per CDR3 protein. This sample has 90,000 to 110,000 distinct CDR3 sequences, with roughly 30% found just once. Sequences were derived from CD8+ T cells from cultured PBMCs, sampled from culture after CMV antigen stimulation. These receptors originate from a human donor in good health (CMV status not recorded). Some clones in this sample may be carry-over from other donors' samples. The CDR3 runs from the conserved cysteine through the conserved F or W. Fields, in order: V gene, clone size, J gene, D gene, CDR3 DNA, CDR3 protein. A D gene is named only where the DNA matches it firmly. The size of a clone is reported for some rows only, either as once, few or many, or as a class for expanded clones.

TRBV7-9	NA	TRBJ2-3	NA	TGTGCCAGCAGCCATCGAGGGAAGGGGGAGGATACGCAGTATTTT	CASSHRGKGEDTQYF
TRBV4-1	few	TRBJ1-1	TRBD1	TGCGCCAGCAGAACTAGGGGAGGGGGACAGGGCGGTACTGAAGCTTTCTTT	CASRTRGGGQGGTEAFF
TRBV2	NA	TRBJ2-7	TRBD1	TGTGCCAGCAGTTCGGACAGGGATCGGTACTTC	CASSSDRDRYF
TRBV27	NA	TRBJ2-2	NA	TGTGCCAGCGGGAACTCCGGGGAGCTGTTTTTT	CASGNSGELFF
TRBV28	NA	TRBJ1-3	NA	TGTGCCAGCACCAATCGACAGTCCTACGTGTACTCTGGAAACACCATATATTTT	CASTNRQSYVYSGNTIYF
TRBV29-1	NA	TRBJ2-7	NA	TGCAGCGTTGAAGATACGTACGAGCAGTACTTC	CSVEDTYEQYF
TRBV2	NA	TRBJ2-5	NA	TGTGCCACCAAGGGCTATCAAGAGACCCAGTACTTC	CATKGYQETQYF
TRBV6-2/TRBV6-3	many	TRBJ2-1	NA	TGTGCCAGCAAGGGGACGGAACTTACCGGCTCCTACAATGAGCAGTTCTTC	CASKGTELTGSYNEQFF
TRBV4-1	few	TRBJ1-5	TRBD1	TGCGCCAGCAGCCAAAGACAGGGGGGAAATCAGCCCCAGCATTTT	CASSQRQGGNQPQHF
TRBV7-8	many	TRBJ1-5	TRBD1	TGTGCCAGCAGCCCCTGGACAGGGGCTAATCAGCCCCAGCATTTT	CASSPWTGANQPQHF
TRBV5-1	few	TRBJ2-1	TRBD2	TGCGCCAGCAGCTTGGCCCTAGCGGGCTCCTACAATGAGCAGTTCTTC	CASSLALAGSYNEQFF
TRBV4-3	NA	TRBJ1-4	TRBD1	TGCGCCAGCAGCCAAGTTGACAGGGGAAATGAAAAACTGTTTTTT	CASSQVDRGNEKLFF
TRBV6-5	few	TRBJ1-2	NA	TGTGCCAGCAGTTACTCGAACAGCCTCTATGGCTACACCTTC	CASSYSNSLYGYTF
TRBV7-6	few	TRBJ1-2	TRBD1	TGTGCCAGCAGCCCCGATGGGACAGGGGCCTATGGCTACACCTTC	CASSPDGTGAYGYTF
TRBV2	many	TRBJ1-1	TRBD1	TGTGCCAGCACCCAGGGGGCTTGGGACACTGAAGCTTTCTTT	CASTQGAWDTEAFF
TRBV25-1	few	TRBJ2-2	NA	TGTGCCAGCAGTGGGGGGGCCATCACCGGGGAGCTGTTTTTT	CASSGGAITGELFF
TRBV9	NA	TRBJ2-3	NA	TGTGCCAGCAGCGTAGGGCCAGATACGCAGTATTTT	CASSVGPDTQYF
TRBV6-2/TRBV6-3	many	TRBJ1-5	NA	TGTGCCAGCAGTTACGACAGGTCTAATCAGCCCCAGCATTTT	CASSYDRSNQPQHF
TRBV12-3/TRBV12-4	many	TRBJ1-6	NA	TGTGCCAGCAGTTTGGGTAATGGTAATTCACCCCTCCACTTT	CASSLGNGNSPLHF
TRBV24-1	NA	TRBJ2-1	NA	TGTGCCACCAGTGTTAGGTTGCTCAATGAGCAGTTCTTC	CATSVRLLNEQFF
TRBV9	NA	TRBJ1-1	NA	TGTGCCAGCAGCGAAACACCGGGTGAGGTCTGGGAAGCTTTCTTT	CASSETPGEVWEAFF
TRBV7-8	few	TRBJ2-7	TRBD1	TGTGCCAGCAGCGCAACTCCCGGGACAGGGGTCGAGCAGTACTTC	CASSATPGTGVEQYF
TRBV4-1	many	TRBJ2-3	NA	TGCGCCAGCAGCCAACAGACCGGCACAGATACGCAGTATTTT	CASSQQTGTDTQYF
TRBV28	many	TRBJ1-6	TRBD1	TGTGCCAGCAGCGACGACAGGGGGGGGAGAAAGCCCCTCCACTTT	CASSDDRGGRKPLHF
TRBV7-6	NA	TRBJ2-7	TRBD1	TGTGCCAGCAGCTTGGCCCCCGGGACAGGGGTCGAGCAGTACTTC	CASSLAPGTGVEQYF
TRBV28	few	TRBJ1-1	NA	TGTGCCAGTAAACCCCCGGCGGTTTTCGGGAACACTGAAGCTTTCTTT	CASKPPAVFGNTEAFF
TRBV5-6	few	TRBJ2-1	NA	TGTGCCAGCAGCGAGGGACGCCTCTCCTACAATGAGCAGTTCTTC	CASSEGRLSYNEQFF
TRBV24-1	NA	TRBJ2-3	TRBD1	TGTGCCACCAGTGATCGTTTAGGGGGCGGAGGCACAGATACGCAGTATTTT	CATSDRLGGGGTDTQYF
TRBV11-2	NA	TRBJ2-1	NA	TGTGCCAGCAGCCCGGACTTACCCTACAATGAGCAGTTCTTC	CASSPDLPYNEQFF
TRBV10-3	NA	TRBJ2-7	TRBD2	TGTGCCATCGGGCGGGGGGGCTCCTACGAGCAGTACTTC	CAIGRGGSYEQYF
TRBV7-8	many	TRBJ1-1	NA	TGTGCCAGCAGCAAGGACAGTACTATGAACACTGAAGCTTTCTTT	CASSKDSTMNTEAFF
TRBV30	NA	TRBJ2-2	NA	TGTGCCTGGAGTGTACTTCCCGGGGAGCTGTTTTTT	CAWSVLPGELFF
TRBV10-2	NA	TRBJ2-7	NA	TGCGCCAGCAGTGAGTCCTTCCTTCCCTACGAGCAGTACTTC	CASSESFLPYEQYF
TRBV27	NA	TRBJ1-1	NA	TGTGCCAGCAGTTTAACCGGGCGAACTGAAGCTTTCTTT	CASSLTGRTEAFF
TRBV11-2	few	TRBJ1-1	NA	TGTGCCAGCAGCTTACTTTCCTTAGACTGGGACACTGAAGCTTTCTTT	CASSLLSLDWDTEAFF
TRBV7-9	NA	TRBJ2-5	NA	TGTGCCAGCAGCAACCCGGACATCCAGGAGACCCAGTACTTC	CASSNPDIQETQYF
TRBV6-6	few	TRBJ1-4	NA	TGTGCCAGCAGTTCCCCCCTGACGAGAGGTTACGAAAAACTGTTTTTT	CASSSPLTRGYEKLFF